The 21 T cell receptor beta chains reported below all come from one sample, sequenced in a study of monozygotic twins with inflammatory bowel disease. From its re-call of the 5' RACE reads, TCRdb lists each CDR3 protein once, without DNA. The sample includes a few hundred thousand distinct CDR3 sequences. The specimen was blood. These receptors originate from a human donor with ulcerative colitis or Crohn's disease, or a healthy co-twin of an affected twin (not recorded which).

V is TRBV5-5 and J is TRBJ1-5; lacking DNA, the TRBD1 call made by TCRdb goes unchecked. The CDR3 is 15 amino acids. CDR1 SGHKS and CDR2 YYEKEE come from the germline V gene (reference sequence). CDR3 residues: CASSLAPRTDQPQHF.

The J gene is TRBJ2-7, the V gene TRBV5-6; no DNA is available, so the TRBD1 call from TCRdb remains unchecked. The length of the CDR3 is 15 residues. Looked up from germline, CDR1 is SGHDT and CDR2 is YYEEEE. CDR3 sequence reads: CASSLGGGGFYEQYF.

This chain connects TRBV20-1 to TRBJ2-7; the D gene TCRdb calls, TRBD2, cannot be checked with no DNA. The CDR3 runs to 15 residues. Germline V gene sequence: CDR1 DFQATT, CDR2 SNEGSKA (reference sequence). CDR3 protein: CSATNRLANAYEQYF.

The rearrangement joins TRBV10-3 to TRBJ2-3; TCRdb lists TRBD2, though no DNA is available to test this call. The CDR3 runs 15 residues. Germline V gives CDR1 ENHRY, CDR2 SYGVKD. CDR3 loop: CAISAVAGGPDTQYF.

The V call is TRBV20-1, the J call TRBJ2-5; as DNA is missing, the TRBD1 call by TCRdb cannot be tested. Germline V gene lookup returns CDR1 DFQATT and CDR2 SNEGSKA (reference sequence). CDR3 length equals 18 residues. CDR3 protein: CSARASGTGKVGQETQYF.

The chain carries TRBV3-1 and TRBJ1-6; no DNA is available, so the TRBD1 call from TCRdb remains unchecked. The CDR3 covers 17 residues. Germline loops: CDR1 LGHDT, CDR2 YNNKEL (reference sequence). The CDR3: CASSQGPGQAYNSPLHF.

The V call is TRBV12-3 or TRBV12-4, the J call TRBJ2-1; TCRdb names TRBD2, which stays unverified in the absence of DNA. This CDR3 contains 19 residues. CDR3 sequence reads: CASRNSLAGRWRSYNEQFF.

This sequence joins TRBV7-2 and TRBJ1-1; TCRdb's D gene call, TRBD1, goes unchecked for lack of DNA. The CDR3 extends over 14 amino acids. CDR1 and CDR2 (germline): SGHTA, FQGNSA. This CDR3 is CASSSTGRSTEAFF.

The J gene is TRBJ2-3, the V gene TRBV4-1. The CDR3 extends over 14 amino acids. Germline-derived CDR1 and CDR2 are MGHRA and YSYEKL. CDR3 amino acids: CASSQAATTDTQYF.

The V call is TRBV14, the J call TRBJ2-1; TCRdb's assignment of TRBD1 cannot be checked, as there is no DNA. There are 18 residues in the CDR3. Germline lookup yields CDR1 SGHDN and CDR2 FVKESK. The CDR3 here is CASSQRTPLGTIYNEQFF.

The chain's CDR3 is CASSLQGALGGKLFF. The chain recombines TRBV5-1 with TRBJ1-4; absent DNA, TCRdb's TRBD1 call cannot be checked. Germline CDR1 is SGHRS and CDR2 is YFSETQ. The CDR3 consists of 15 residues.

The rearrangement uses TRBV28 and TRBJ2-3; TCRdb indicates TRBD2, and absent DNA this call remains unverified. CDR3 length: 14 amino acids. Germline CDR1 reads MDHEN; CDR2 reads SYDVKM. This CDR3 is CASSLAVADDTQYF.

CDR3 loop: CSARRGGSYEQYF. The gene calls are TRBV20-1 and TRBJ2-7; the D call from TCRdb, TRBD1, cannot be confirmed without DNA. The germline V gene has CDR1 DFQATT and CDR2 SNEGSKA (reference sequence). The CDR3 extends over 13 amino acids.

The CDR3 region is CASSLGSGNSYEQYF. This chain joins TRBV5-1 and TRBJ2-7. The CDR3 runs 15 residues. From germline, CDR1 is SGHRS and CDR2 YFSETQ. Filled out from reference TRBV5-1 and TRBJ2-7, the complete variable domain reads KAGVTQTPRYLIKTRGQQVTLSCSPISGHRSVSWYQQTPGQGLQFLFEYFSETQRNKGNFPGRFSGRQFSNSRSEMNVSTLELGDSALYLCASSLGSGNSYEQYFGPGTRLTVT.

The V and J genes are TRBV20-1 and TRBJ2-1; as DNA is missing, the TRBD2 call by TCRdb cannot be tested. The CDR3 runs 14 residues. CDR1 and CDR2 (germline): DFQATT, SNEGSKA (reference sequence). The CDR3 sequence: CSEGTSGRSNEQFF.

This chain links TRBV30 with TRBJ2-7. From germline, CDR1 is GTSNPN and CDR2 SVGIG (reference sequence). The CDR3 runs to 12 residues. CDR3 in amino acids: CAWSGQTYEQYF.

The chain uses TRBV9 and TRBJ1-5; TCRdb designates TRBD1, a call that cannot be tested without DNA. Germline values: CDR1 SGDLS, CDR2 YYNGEE. This CDR3 comprises 16 residues. CDR3 region: CASSPGTGAPNQPQHF.

This chain links TRBV5-1 with TRBJ1-1; as DNA is missing, the TRBD1 call by TCRdb cannot be tested. CDR1 SGHRS and CDR2 YFSETQ come from the germline V gene. CDR3 size: 15 residues. CDR3 region: CASSTRGGVGTEAFF.

V and J are TRBV20-1 and TRBJ2-1; the D gene TCRdb calls, TRBD2, cannot be checked with no DNA. Germline V gives CDR1 DFQATT, CDR2 SNEGSKA (reference sequence). CDR3 length equals 16 residues. The CDR3 protein is CSAPQQLAGGGNEQFF.

The chain recombines TRBV27 with TRBJ2-2; TCRdb selects TRBD2, and the lack of DNA leaves this call unchecked. The CDR3 has 15 residues. From germline, CDR1 is MNHEY and CDR2 SMNVEV (reference sequence). CDR3 in amino acids: CASIPSGSGAGELFF.

The CDR3 sequence is CASSRKQGYEQYF. The rearrangement links TRBV11-2 to TRBJ2-7; the D call from TCRdb, TRBD1, cannot be confirmed without DNA. The CDR3 runs 13 residues. Germline CDR1 and CDR2: SGHAT and FQNNGV.